The 3 T cell receptor beta chains in this list originate from one sample, sequenced in a study of T-cell reconstitution after alpha-beta-depleted transplantation in children. The TCRbeta library incorporated unique molecular identifiers. TCRdb passed the PCR reads through MiXCR, listing each CDR3 protein once. The sample contains about 830,000 distinct CDR3 sequences, 15% to 20% of which appear only once. The sequenced sample was PBMCs, mostly from graft donor cells, obtained 360 days after TCRalphabeta/CD19-depleted stem cell transplant. All receptors come from a male patient younger than 18 who had a stem cell transplant for acute lymphoblastic leukemia, so the T cells may come from the graft donor.

This chain connects TRBV20-1 to TRBJ2-7; TRBD2 agrees at 7 bases. Germline CDR1 reads DFQATT; CDR2 reads SNEGSKA (reference sequence). The CDR3 covers 15 residues. J lost 3 bases, V lost 6 bases, and 14 bases had no gene match. Here the CDR3 reads CSAMPSGAPNYEQYF. The CDR3 coding sequence is TGCAGTGCAATGCCAAGCGGGGCTCCAAACTACGAGCAGTACTTC.

This clonotype was found a few times. The V call is TRBV29-1, the J call TRBJ2-7; either TRBD1 or TRBD2 may fit D (5 bases each). Between the trimmed V and J ends, which lost 6 bases and 6 bases, there was a span of 15 bases. This CDR3 has 12 amino acids. Per germline, CDR1 SQVTM and CDR2 ANQGSEA. The CDR3 sequence is CSVPVGGGEQYF. The CDR3 coding sequence is TGCAGCGTACCCGTTGGGGGTGGCGAGCAGTACTTC.

This clonotype has a count of ten or more. The chain uses TRBV12-3 or TRBV12-4 and TRBJ1-5; tentative D call: TRBD1 (6 bases). This CDR3 region has 14 residues. Trimming pared 4 bases from V and 3 bases from J, leaving 10 bases between. CDR3 protein: CASSSQGFNQPQHF. The CDR3 DNA follows: TGTGCCAGCAGTTCACAGGGTTTCAATCAGCCCCAGCATTTT.